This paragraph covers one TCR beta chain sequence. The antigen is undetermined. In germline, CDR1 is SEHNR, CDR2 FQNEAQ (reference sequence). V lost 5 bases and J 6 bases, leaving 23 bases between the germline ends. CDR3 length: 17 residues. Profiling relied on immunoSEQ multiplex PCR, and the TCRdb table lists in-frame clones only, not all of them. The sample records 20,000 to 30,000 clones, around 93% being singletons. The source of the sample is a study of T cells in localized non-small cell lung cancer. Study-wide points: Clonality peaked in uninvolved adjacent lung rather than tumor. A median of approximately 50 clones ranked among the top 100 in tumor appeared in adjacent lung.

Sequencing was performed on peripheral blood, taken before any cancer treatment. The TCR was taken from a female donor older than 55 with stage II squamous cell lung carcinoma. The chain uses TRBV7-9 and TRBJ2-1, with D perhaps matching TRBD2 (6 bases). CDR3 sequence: CASSPRGPRRALNEQFF. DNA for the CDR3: TGTGCCAGCAGCCCCCGGGGTCCGCGGAGGGCCCTCAATGAGCAGTTCTTC.